This is a list of T cell receptor beta chains from one sample in a study of blood T cell repertoires in COVID-19. Here immunoSEQ multiplex PCR was the method, and the copy in TCRdb shows in-frame clones only, minus some. The data show approximately 210,000 clones, around 88% seen once. Sequencing was performed on peripheral blood. The origin of the receptors is a woman aged 50 to 65 with acute or convalescent COVID-19. CDR3s include the opening cysteine and the closing phenylalanine or tryptophan. The order of the fields is D gene, V gene, clone size, J gene, CDR3 DNA, CDR3 protein. D genes are given only for firm matches. Some rows mark clone size as missing; the rest say once, few, many or name a class of expanded clone.

D gene: -
V gene: TRBV11-2
clone size: -
J gene: TRBJ2-5
CDR3 DNA: TGTGCCAGCAGCCAAAGTGGGGCCGTAGAGACCCAGTACTTC
CDR3 protein: CASSQSGAVETQYF

D gene: TRBD1
V gene: TRBV30
clone size: -
J gene: TRBJ2-7
CDR3 DNA: TGTGCCTGGAGATGGGACAGTCAGACCCACGAGCAGTACTTC
CDR3 protein: CAWRWDSQTHEQYF

D gene: -
V gene: TRBV19
clone size: -
J gene: TRBJ1-5
CDR3 DNA: TGTGCCAGGTCTAGGGGGTATCAGCCCCAGCATTTT
CDR3 protein: CARSRGYQPQHF

D gene: TRBD2
V gene: TRBV7-3
clone size: -
J gene: TRBJ2-5
CDR3 DNA: TGTGCCAGCAGCTTAATGGGCGGGAGCCATATCCAAGAGACCCAGTACTTC
CDR3 protein: CASSLMGGSHIQETQYF

D gene: TRBD1
V gene: TRBV28
clone size: -
J gene: TRBJ2-4
CDR3 DNA: TGTGCCAGCAGTCAGACAGGGGAACCCAAAAACATTCAGTACTTC
CDR3 protein: CASSQTGEPKNIQYF

D gene: TRBD1
V gene: TRBV7-8
clone size: once
J gene: TRBJ1-4
CDR3 DNA: TGTGCCAGCAGCTTAAATGCTCGGACAGGGGCCCTATATAATGAAAAACTGTTTTTT
CDR3 protein: CASSLNARTGALYNEKLFF

D gene: TRBD1
V gene: TRBV3-1/TRBV3-2
clone size: few
J gene: TRBJ2-7
CDR3 DNA: TGTGCCAGCAGCCCGGGACAGGGGACTCAGCAGTACTTC
CDR3 protein: CASSPGQGTQQYF

D gene: TRBD2
V gene: TRBV5-1
clone size: -
J gene: TRBJ2-3
CDR3 DNA: TGCGCCAGCACCGGGGGGGGCACAGATACGCAGTATTTT
CDR3 protein: CASTGGGTDTQYF

D gene: TRBD1
V gene: TRBV9
clone size: -
J gene: TRBJ2-7
CDR3 DNA: TGTGCCAGCAGAGACTGTAGGGGACAGAGCTACGAGCAGTACTTC
CDR3 protein: CASRDCRGQSYEQYF

D gene: -
V gene: TRBV6-5
clone size: once
J gene: TRBJ1-6
CDR3 DNA: TGTGCCAGCAGTTATACCCGGGGTGTAGTGACACCCCTCCACTTT
CDR3 protein: CASSYTRGVVTPLHF

D gene: TRBD2
V gene: TRBV3-1/TRBV3-2
clone size: -
J gene: TRBJ2-3
CDR3 DNA: TGTGCCAGCAGCCAAACTAGCGGGAGGATTACCGCAGATACGCAGTATTTT
CDR3 protein: CASSQTSGRITADTQYF

D gene: TRBD1
V gene: TRBV2
clone size: once
J gene: TRBJ2-5
CDR3 DNA: TGTGCCAGCAGGCTCGGACAGGGGGCTCCAGGGCAAGAGACCCAGTACTTC
CDR3 protein: CASRLGQGAPGQETQYF

D gene: -
V gene: TRBV20-1
clone size: -
J gene: TRBJ2-3
CDR3 DNA: TGCAGTGCTAAACCGGGACTCCCTCTCTTT
CDR3 protein: CSAKPGLPLF

D gene: -
V gene: TRBV5-1
clone size: once
J gene: TRBJ2-7
CDR3 DNA: TGCGCCAGCAGCTTAGCGGGCCTCTACGAGCAGTACTTC
CDR3 protein: CASSLAGLYEQYF

D gene: TRBD2
V gene: TRBV28
clone size: -
J gene: TRBJ2-7
CDR3 DNA: TGTGCCAGCAGTCCTTCCAGCGGGAGGGCTCACGAGCAGTACTTC
CDR3 protein: CASSPSSGRAHEQYF

D gene: -
V gene: TRBV20-1
clone size: -
J gene: TRBJ2-7
CDR3 DNA: TGCAGTGCTAGTGCATTCGGGGGGCCTGGCGAGCAGTACTTC
CDR3 protein: CSASAFGGPGEQYF

D gene: -
V gene: TRBV6-5
clone size: few
J gene: TRBJ1-2
CDR3 DNA: TGTGCCAGCAGTAACCTGGAGGGGTCTGGCTACACCTTC
CDR3 protein: CASSNLEGSGYTF

D gene: TRBD1
V gene: TRBV18
clone size: -
J gene: TRBJ2-1
CDR3 DNA: TGTGCCAGCTCACCCCGGGACAGGGGGGACAATGAGCAGTTCTTC
CDR3 protein: CASSPRDRGDNEQFF

D gene: TRBD1
V gene: TRBV27
clone size: once
J gene: TRBJ1-6
CDR3 DNA: TGTGCCAGCAGAAGGGACAGTCAATGGGATTCACCCCTCCACTTT
CDR3 protein: CASRRDSQWDSPLHF

D gene: TRBD2
V gene: TRBV28
clone size: -
J gene: TRBJ2-6
CDR3 DNA: TGTGCCAGCGGAGTAGCGGGAGTGGGCTCTGGGGCCAACGTCCTGACTTTC
CDR3 protein: CASGVAGVGSGANVLTF

D gene: TRBD2
V gene: TRBV7-9
clone size: -
J gene: TRBJ2-1
CDR3 DNA: TGTGCCAGCCCGGGACTAGCGGGCACCAATGAGCAGTTCTTC
CDR3 protein: CASPGLAGTNEQFF

D gene: TRBD1
V gene: TRBV19
clone size: -
J gene: TRBJ2-7
CDR3 DNA: TGTGCCAGTAGCCGGAACAGGGGACCCTACGAGCAGTACTTC
CDR3 protein: CASSRNRGPYEQYF

D gene: TRBD2
V gene: TRBV27
clone size: -
J gene: TRBJ2-3
CDR3 DNA: TGTGCCACCAGGCTAGCGGACATTAGCACAGATACGCAGTATTTT
CDR3 protein: CATRLADISTDTQYF

D gene: TRBD1
V gene: TRBV7-9
clone size: -
J gene: TRBJ2-1
CDR3 DNA: TGTGCCAGCAGCTTAACAGGGGGCGGGGGCAATGAGCAGTTCTTC
CDR3 protein: CASSLTGGGGNEQFF

D gene: TRBD2
V gene: TRBV6-7
clone size: -
J gene: TRBJ2-5
CDR3 DNA: TGTGCCAGCAGTTATACCGGCATAGCGGGACGAAGGGAGACCCAGTACTTC
CDR3 protein: CASSYTGIAGRRETQYF

D gene: -
V gene: TRBV28
clone size: -
J gene: TRBJ1-4
CDR3 DNA: TGTGCCAGCAGCCCACCCGGTGAAAAACTGTTTTTT
CDR3 protein: CASSPPGEKLFF

D gene: -
V gene: TRBV25-1
clone size: -
J gene: TRBJ2-7
CDR3 DNA: TGTGCCAGCAGTGAATTGGGGGGGCTCTCCTACGAGCAGTACTTC
CDR3 protein: CASSELGGLSYEQYF

D gene: -
V gene: TRBV29-1
clone size: -
J gene: TRBJ1-1
CDR3 DNA: TGCAGCGCCTCCAGAGACATGAACACTGAAGCTTTCTTT
CDR3 protein: CSASRDMNTEAFF

D gene: TRBD2
V gene: TRBV4-1
clone size: -
J gene: TRBJ2-2
CDR3 DNA: TGCGCCAGCAGCCAGCCGACTAGCGGGTTGAACACCGGGGAGCTGTTTTTT
CDR3 protein: CASSQPTSGLNTGELFF

D gene: -
V gene: TRBV6-5
clone size: -
J gene: TRBJ2-7
CDR3 DNA: TGTGCCAGCGGGCGGGCAGCAACCTACGAGCAGTACTTC
CDR3 protein: CASGRAATYEQYF

D gene: TRBD1
V gene: TRBV19
clone size: few
J gene: TRBJ1-1
CDR3 DNA: TGTGCCAGTACACCCGACAGGGCGACGAACACTGAAGCTTTCTTT
CDR3 protein: CASTPDRATNTEAFF

D gene: -
V gene: TRBV20-1
clone size: -
J gene: TRBJ2-1
CDR3 DNA: TGCAGTGCGCAACTAGACAATGAGCAGTTCTTC
CDR3 protein: CSAQLDNEQFF

D gene: TRBD2
V gene: TRBV10-3
clone size: -
J gene: TRBJ2-3
CDR3 DNA: TGTGCCATCAGTGACTCGGGACTAGCAACAGATACGCAGTATTTT
CDR3 protein: CAISDSGLATDTQYF

D gene: -
V gene: TRBV20-1
clone size: few
J gene: TRBJ1-4
CDR3 DNA: TGCAGTGCTGGCGACAGAGAAAAACTGTTTTTT
CDR3 protein: CSAGDREKLFF

D gene: TRBD2
V gene: TRBV3-1/TRBV3-2
clone size: -
J gene: TRBJ2-4
CDR3 DNA: TGTGCCAGCCGACTAGCGGGAGGGCCGGACAAAAACATTCAGTACTTC
CDR3 protein: CASRLAGGPDKNIQYF

D gene: -
V gene: TRBV28
clone size: -
J gene: TRBJ1-3
CDR3 DNA: TGTGCCAGCAGTCCCCCAGGGCTCGGAAACACCATATATTTT
CDR3 protein: CASSPPGLGNTIYF

D gene: TRBD1
V gene: TRBV5-6
clone size: few
J gene: TRBJ2-7
CDR3 DNA: TGTGCCAGCAGTCCCGACAGGGGGAACGAGCAGTACTTC
CDR3 protein: CASSPDRGNEQYF

D gene: TRBD1
V gene: TRBV5-1
clone size: -
J gene: TRBJ2-2
CDR3 DNA: TGCGCCAGCAGCGGCCAGGGGGCAGGGACCGGGGAGCTGTTTTTT
CDR3 protein: CASSGQGAGTGELFF

D gene: -
V gene: TRBV10-2
clone size: few
J gene: TRBJ2-5
CDR3 DNA: TGCGCCAGCAGCGGGCCAGGGGTGGGGGAGACCCAGTACTTC
CDR3 protein: CASSGPGVGETQYF

D gene: TRBD1
V gene: TRBV11-2
clone size: -
J gene: TRBJ1-4
CDR3 DNA: TGTGCCAGCAGCGAAAGACCCGGGACAGGGTTTGAAAAACTGTTTTTT
CDR3 protein: CASSERPGTGFEKLFF

D gene: -
V gene: TRBV10-1
clone size: few
J gene: TRBJ2-1
CDR3 DNA: TGCGCCAGCAGTGACGCCTACAATGAGCAGTTCTTC
CDR3 protein: CASSDAYNEQFF

D gene: TRBD1
V gene: TRBV4-1
clone size: -
J gene: TRBJ2-3
CDR3 DNA: TGCGCCAGCAGCCAACAGGGGGTTAGCACAGATACGCAGTATTTT
CDR3 protein: CASSQQGVSTDTQYF

D gene: TRBD1
V gene: TRBV5-4
clone size: -
J gene: TRBJ2-5
CDR3 DNA: TGTGCCAGCAGCTCCCAGGGGGCGCAAGAGACCCAGTACTTC
CDR3 protein: CASSSQGAQETQYF

D gene: -
V gene: TRBV6-5
clone size: once
J gene: TRBJ2-3
CDR3 DNA: TGTGCCAGCAGAACGACTAGTCCAGATACGCAGTATTTT
CDR3 protein: CASRTTSPDTQYF

D gene: TRBD2
V gene: TRBV7-6
clone size: -
J gene: TRBJ2-3
CDR3 DNA: TGTGCCAGCAGCACCTCGGGACTAGCCCTCATAGGAAGGACAGATACGCAGTATTTT
CDR3 protein: CASSTSGLALIGRTDTQYF

D gene: TRBD1
V gene: TRBV29-1
clone size: few
J gene: TRBJ2-7
CDR3 DNA: TGCAGCGTTGAAGGACAGGGGGCCTACGAGCAGTACTTC
CDR3 protein: CSVEGQGAYEQYF

D gene: TRBD2
V gene: TRBV7-9
clone size: -
J gene: TRBJ2-2
CDR3 DNA: TGTGCCAGCAGCGACAAGTGGGGGGGATCAGGGGAGCTGTTTTTT
CDR3 protein: CASSDKWGGSGELFF

D gene: -
V gene: TRBV5-8
clone size: -
J gene: TRBJ1-2
CDR3 DNA: TGTGCCAGCGGAAACGACAGGTTCTATGGCTACACCTTC
CDR3 protein: CASGNDRFYGYTF

D gene: -
V gene: TRBV2
clone size: -
J gene: TRBJ2-1
CDR3 DNA: TGTGCCAGCAGTGTTGACTCCCGCCTGGCGGGCGAGCAGTTCTTC
CDR3 protein: CASSVDSRLAGEQFF

D gene: -
V gene: TRBV7-2
clone size: -
J gene: TRBJ1-5
CDR3 DNA: TGTGCCAGCAGCTTAGAAGGAGATAGCAATCAGCCCCAGCATTTT
CDR3 protein: CASSLEGDSNQPQHF

D gene: TRBD2
V gene: TRBV24-1
clone size: -
J gene: TRBJ2-5
CDR3 DNA: TGTGCCACCAGTGATTTGCCCCGGACTAGCGGAGCAGAGACCCAGTACTTC
CDR3 protein: CATSDLPRTSGAETQYF

D gene: -
V gene: TRBV28
clone size: -
J gene: TRBJ1-6
CDR3 DNA: TGTGCCAGCAGTTTACAGGGGACCTCACCCCTCCACTTT
CDR3 protein: CASSLQGTSPLHF

D gene: TRBD2
V gene: TRBV9
clone size: -
J gene: TRBJ2-7
CDR3 DNA: TGTGCCAGCAGCGTAGGGGGGGGAGCGGCGTACGAGCAGTACTTC
CDR3 protein: CASSVGGGAAYEQYF